The text below deals with one TCR beta chain. The antigen remains unidentified. PCR involved 60 Vbeta and 13 Jbeta primers. TCRdb's table, derived via immunoSEQ multiplex PCR, lists solely in-frame clones and lacks some. This sample yields about 140,000 clones, of which around 79% are seen a single time; 8.8% belongs to the top ten. The CDR3 contains 16 residues. Germline V lookup: CDR1 LGHNA, CDR2 YNFKEQ. V lost 0 bases and J lost 0, with 11 bases in between. This entry is derived from a study of cytomegalovirus exposure and HLA in healthy donors. Study conclusions and caveats: Cytomegalovirus association was listed for about 160 TCR beta chains. Earlier analysis found most TCR beta V segments productive about 87% or about 30% of the time. When analyzed later, a missense DCLRE1C variant was found to be linked to TCR beta V- and J-gene trimming.

The chain links TRBV4-2 to TRBJ1-1; D is perhaps TRBD1 (6 bases). The receptor was isolated from a woman aged 45-65 years in good health and CMV-seropositive. Sequencing was done on a sample of PBMCs. CDR3 loop: CASSQEGTLMNTEAFF. CDR3 DNA: TGTGCCAGCAGCCAAGAAGGGACACTGATGAACACTGAAGCTTTCTTT.